What follows are 12 T cell receptor beta chains derived from one specimen sequenced in a study of cytomegalovirus exposure and HLA in healthy donors. Use of 60 Vbeta and 13 Jbeta primers characterized the PCR. Libraries were prepared by immunoSEQ multiplex PCR; TCRdb keeps only in-frame clonotypes and omits some of them. Seen here are about 94,000 clones, roughly 80% observed once, and the top ten hold around 7%. The specimen sequenced was PBMCs. The receptor set was obtained from a man between 35 and 55 years old in good health and CMV-seropositive.

The genes are TRBV4-3 and TRBJ1-2; 11 positions agree with TRBD1. Germline values: CDR1 LGHNA, CDR2 YSLEER. The CDR3 consists of 16 residues. V was clipped by 0 bases and J by 2 bases; unmatched bases: 2. CDR3 in DNA: TGCGCCAGCAGCCAAGATGGGACAGGGGGGAACTATGGCTACACCTTC. Translated: CASSQDGTGGNYGYTF.

This rearrangement joins TRBV19 to TRBJ2-5; 9 bases agree with TRBD2. V lost 2 bases and J lost 5; bases outside the gene matches: 3. Germline V CDR1 and CDR2: LNHDA, SQIVND (reference sequence). The CDR3 consists of 14 residues. The DNA of the CDR3 is TGTGCCAGTAGTATAAGCGGGAGGAAGGAGACCCAGTACTTC. Protein: CASSISGRKETQYF.

This clone was recorded a few times. This chain uses TRBV4-3 with TRBJ2-7; D gene ambiguous. The CDR3 has 16 amino acids. Germline lookup yields CDR1 LGHNA and CDR2 YSLEER. Trimming cost V 1 base and J 4 bases, with 17 bases left between them. The CDR3: CASSQAPTRPGYEQYF. In nucleotides, the CDR3 is TGCGCCAGCAGCCAAGCCCCGACCCGACCGGGTTACGAGCAGTACTTC.

The rearrangement links TRBV4-3 to TRBJ2-2, with unresolved D. Per the germline V gene, CDR1 is LGHNA and CDR2 is YSLEER. V shed 0 bases and J shed 1 base, with 9 bases lying between them. The CDR3 extends over 16 amino acids. The CDR3 DNA reads TGCGCCAGCAGCCAAGATAACCAGGTGAACACCGGGGAGCTGTTTTTT. Amino acids: CASSQDNQVNTGELFF.

The chain links TRBV9 to TRBJ2-3, with D tentatively TRBD1 (5 bases). V lost 4 bases and J 3 bases, leaving 12 bases between the germline ends. Germline CDR1 SGDLS, CDR2 YYNGEE. The CDR3 has 14 amino acids. CDR3 in DNA: TGTGCCAGCAGCCCTCAGGGTAGTACAGATACGCAGTATTTT. Amino acid sequence: CASSPQGSTDTQYF.

The genes are TRBV5-6 and TRBJ2-3; 15 nucleotides agree with TRBD2. After removal of 3 bases from V and 3 bases from J, the junction contained 2 bases not matched to a gene. CDR3 length equals 16 residues. CDR1 and CDR2 from the germline V gene are SGHDT and YYEEEE. CDR3 in amino acids: CASSWTSGRDTDTQYF. The CDR3 DNA reads as TGTGCCAGCAGCTGGACTAGCGGGAGGGATACAGATACGCAGTATTTT.

The rearrangement links TRBV6-4 to TRBJ2-1, with 10 bases identical to TRBD2. J lost 6 bases, V lost 8 bases, and 4 bases had no gene match. Germline V gives CDR1 MRHNA, CDR2 SNTAGT. The CDR3 totals 13 residues. CDR3 sequence: CASSWTSGNEQFF. Here the CDR3 DNA reads TGTGCCAGCTCCTGGACTAGCGGCAATGAGCAGTTCTTC.

The V and J genes are TRBV5-1 and TRBJ2-5, with D tentatively TRBD1 (6 bases). CDR3 size: 14 residues. Germline V lookup: CDR1 SGHRS, CDR2 YFSETQ. Trimming pared 3 bases from V and 4 bases from J, leaving 13 bases between. In DNA, the CDR3 is TGCGCCAGCAGCTCGGACAGTGGGAGAGAGACCCAGTACTTC. Its translation: CASSSDSGRETQYF.

The chain recombines TRBV10-3 with TRBJ2-1, with TRBD2 identical over 9 bases. The J segment lost 5 bases and the V segment lost 6 bases, leaving 11 bases of the junction unmatched. The CDR3 runs 16 residues. From germline, CDR1 is ENHRY and CDR2 SYGVKD. The CDR3 reads CAISPTVTSGNNEQFF. In nucleotides, the CDR3 is TGTGCCATCAGCCCGACCGTGACTAGCGGAAACAATGAGCAGTTCTTC.

This chain links TRBV28 with TRBJ1-2; TRBD1 might be the D (5 bases). Germline values: CDR1 MDHEN, CDR2 SYDVKM. The CDR3 consists of 12 residues. The germline V and J ends were trimmed by 8 bases and 8 bases, with 15 bases remaining between them. CDR3 sequence: CASHIQGAGYTF. The CDR3 nucleotides read TGTGCCAGCCATATTCAGGGTGCCGGCTACACCTTC.

The chain recombines TRBV15 with TRBJ2-7; the D gene is possibly TRBD1 (5 bases). The V end lost 0 bases, the J end lost 6 bases, and 12 bases lay between the germline ends. The CDR3 length is 14 residues. Germline V gene data show CDR1 as LNHNV and CDR2 as YYDKDF (reference sequence). CDR3 nucleotides: TGTGCCACCAGCAGAGATGCAGGGCCCCGCGAGCAGTACTTC. This encodes CATSRDAGPREQYF.

Here the CDR3 reads CASSASSGQETQYF. The CDR3 DNA follows: TGTGCCAGCAGTGCCTCTAGCGGACAAGAGACCCAGTACTTC. The V and J genes are TRBV27 and TRBJ2-5, with 7 bases that match TRBD2. The CDR3 sequence is 14 residues long. V lost 5 bases and J lost 2; bases outside the gene matches: 5. In germline, CDR1 is MNHEY, CDR2 SMNVEV (reference sequence).